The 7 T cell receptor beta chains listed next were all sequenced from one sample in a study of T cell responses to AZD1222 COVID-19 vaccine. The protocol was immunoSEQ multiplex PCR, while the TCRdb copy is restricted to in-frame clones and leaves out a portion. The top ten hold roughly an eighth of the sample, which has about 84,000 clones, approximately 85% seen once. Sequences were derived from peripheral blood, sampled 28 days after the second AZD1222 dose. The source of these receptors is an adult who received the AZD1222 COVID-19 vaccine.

In DNA, the CDR3 is TGCGCCAGCAGCTTGGGTATTGGTGGGACTAATGAAAAACTGTTTTTT. It yields the protein CASSLGIGGTNEKLFF. This sequence joins TRBV5-1 and TRBJ1-4; D remains ambiguous. CDR3 size: 16 residues. V was clipped by 0 bases and J by 2 bases, with 11 bases between them. Germline lookup yields CDR1 SGHRS and CDR2 YFSETQ.

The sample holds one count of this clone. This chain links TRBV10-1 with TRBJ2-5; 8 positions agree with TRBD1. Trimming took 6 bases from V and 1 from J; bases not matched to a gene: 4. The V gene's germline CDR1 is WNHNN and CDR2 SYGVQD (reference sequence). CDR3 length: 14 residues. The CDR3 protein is CASSLDRGQETQYF. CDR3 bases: TGCGCCAGCAGCCTCGACAGGGGCCAAGAGACCCAGTACTTC.

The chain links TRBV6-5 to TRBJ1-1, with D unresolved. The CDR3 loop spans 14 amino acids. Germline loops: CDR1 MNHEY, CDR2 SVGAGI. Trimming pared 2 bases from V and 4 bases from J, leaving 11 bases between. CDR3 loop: CASSYGELGTEAFF. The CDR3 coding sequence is TGTGCCAGCAGTTACGGGGAATTGGGCACTGAAGCTTTCTTT.

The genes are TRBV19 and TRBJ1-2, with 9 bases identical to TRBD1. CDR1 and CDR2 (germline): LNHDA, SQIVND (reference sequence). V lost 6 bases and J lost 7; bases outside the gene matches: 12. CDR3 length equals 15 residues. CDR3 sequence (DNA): TGTGCCAGTAGGTCCCTGAATGGGGACAGGGCTGGCTACACCTTC. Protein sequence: CASRSLNGDRAGYTF.

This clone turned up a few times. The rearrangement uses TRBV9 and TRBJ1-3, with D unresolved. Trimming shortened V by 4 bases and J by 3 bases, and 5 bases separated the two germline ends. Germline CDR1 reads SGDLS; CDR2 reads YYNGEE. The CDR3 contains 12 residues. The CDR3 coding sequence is TGTGCCAGCAGCAACTTTGGAAACACCATATATTTT. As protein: CASSNFGNTIYF. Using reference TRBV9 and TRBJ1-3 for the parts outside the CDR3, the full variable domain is DSGVTQTPKHLITATGQRVTLRCSPRSGDLSVYWYQQSLDQGLQFLIQYYNGEERAKGNILERFSAQQFPDLHSELNLSSLELGDSALYFCASSNFGNTIYFGEGSWLTVV.

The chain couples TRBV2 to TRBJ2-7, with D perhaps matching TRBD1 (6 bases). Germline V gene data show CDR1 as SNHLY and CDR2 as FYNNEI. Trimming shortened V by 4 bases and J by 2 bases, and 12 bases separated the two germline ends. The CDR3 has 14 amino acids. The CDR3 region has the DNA TGTGCCAGCAGTGGGGACAATGGACCCTACGAGCAGTACTTC. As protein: CASSGDNGPYEQYF.

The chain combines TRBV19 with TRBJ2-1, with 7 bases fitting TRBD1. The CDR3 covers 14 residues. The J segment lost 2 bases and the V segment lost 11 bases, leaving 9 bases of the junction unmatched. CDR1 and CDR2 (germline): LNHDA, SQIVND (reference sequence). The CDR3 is CACKGAGTYNEQFF. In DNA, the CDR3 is TGTGCCTGTAAGGGGGCAGGGACCTACAATGAGCAGTTCTTC. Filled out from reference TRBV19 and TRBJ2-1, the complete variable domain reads DGGITQSPKYLFRKEGQNVTLSCEQNLNHDAMYWYRQDPGQGLRLIYYSQIVNDFQKGDIAEGYSVSREKKESFPLTVTSAQKNPTAFYLCACKGAGTYNEQFFGPGTRLTVL.